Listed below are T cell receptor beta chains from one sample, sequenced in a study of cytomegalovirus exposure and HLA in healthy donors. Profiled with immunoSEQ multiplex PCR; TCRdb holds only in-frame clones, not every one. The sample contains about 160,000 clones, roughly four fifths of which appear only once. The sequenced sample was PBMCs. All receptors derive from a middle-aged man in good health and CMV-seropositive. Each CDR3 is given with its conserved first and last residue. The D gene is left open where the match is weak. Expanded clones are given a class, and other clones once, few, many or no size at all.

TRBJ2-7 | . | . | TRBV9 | CASSVGFGGSTYEQYF
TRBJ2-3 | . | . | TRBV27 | CASSLSGQSMDTQYF
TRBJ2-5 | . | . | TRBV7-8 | CASSLAAGETETQYF
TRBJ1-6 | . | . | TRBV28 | CASRPGQNSPLHF
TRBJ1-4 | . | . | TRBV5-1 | CASSLAPTELNEKLFF
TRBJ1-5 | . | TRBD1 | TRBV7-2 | CASSLGQGVSQPQHF
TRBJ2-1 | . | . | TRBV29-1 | CSVERLSGSNEQFF
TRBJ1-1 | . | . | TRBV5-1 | CASRDSAGVTEAFF
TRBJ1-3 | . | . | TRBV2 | CASSEGGVGRATIYF
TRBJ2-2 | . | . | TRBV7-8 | CASSLQGSAGELFF
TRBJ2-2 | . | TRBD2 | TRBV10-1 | CASSEPGTSGSNTGELFF
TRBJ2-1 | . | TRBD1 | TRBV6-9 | CASLQGTYNEQFF
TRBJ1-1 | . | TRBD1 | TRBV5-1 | CASNLGTGNAEAFF
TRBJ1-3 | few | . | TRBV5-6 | CASSLGESGNTIYF
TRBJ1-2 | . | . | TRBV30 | CAWSVNWGSGGYTF
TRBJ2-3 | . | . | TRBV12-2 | CASRYTTGEREGLTDTQYF
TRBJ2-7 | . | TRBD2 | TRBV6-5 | CASRGTSGSSLEQYF
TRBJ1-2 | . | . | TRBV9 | CASSVEGGKNYGYTF
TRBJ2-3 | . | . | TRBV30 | CAWSAGVASSTDTQYF
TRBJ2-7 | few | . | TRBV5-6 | CASSLTGPYEQYF
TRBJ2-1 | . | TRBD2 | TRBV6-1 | CASSEIAGGPVEQFF
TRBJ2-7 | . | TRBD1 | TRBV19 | CASSPGTEPYEQYF
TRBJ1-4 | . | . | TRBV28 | CASSLAGVGEKLFF
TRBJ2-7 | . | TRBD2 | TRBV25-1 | CASSAFKASGRYEQYF
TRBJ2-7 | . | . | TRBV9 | CASSVAGDSLGEQYF
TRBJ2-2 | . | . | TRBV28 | CASSLWGPTNTGELFF
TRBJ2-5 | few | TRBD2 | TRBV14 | CASSPGLAPQETQYF
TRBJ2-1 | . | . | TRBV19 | CASSKTAPLNEQFF
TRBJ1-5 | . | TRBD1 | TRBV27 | CASSFAWDRNQPQHF
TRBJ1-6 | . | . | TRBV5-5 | CASSGALGNSPLHF
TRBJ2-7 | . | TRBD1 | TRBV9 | CASSPGTVYEQYF
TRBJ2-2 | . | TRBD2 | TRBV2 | CASRRLAGVTGELFF
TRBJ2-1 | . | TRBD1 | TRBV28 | CASSPFRDRDYNEQFF
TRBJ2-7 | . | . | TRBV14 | CASSPGTGGEQYF
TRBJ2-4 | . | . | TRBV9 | CASSPGQLGKNIQYF
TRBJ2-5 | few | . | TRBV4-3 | CASSQDFRGQETQYF
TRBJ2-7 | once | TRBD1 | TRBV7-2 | CASSLTQGAYEQYF
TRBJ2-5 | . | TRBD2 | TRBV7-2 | CASSLGLAEETQYF
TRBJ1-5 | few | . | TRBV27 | CASSLSQASNQPQHF
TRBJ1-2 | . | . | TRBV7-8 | CASSLSSGGYTF
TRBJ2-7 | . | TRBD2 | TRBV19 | CASSISGESYEQYF
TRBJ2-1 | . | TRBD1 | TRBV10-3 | CAISEWGTDYNEQFF
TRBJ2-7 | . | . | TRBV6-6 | CASSYSGLYSYEQYF
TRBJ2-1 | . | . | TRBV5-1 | CASSLTGEVYNEQFF
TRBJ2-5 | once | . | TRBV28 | CASSYPGERETQYF
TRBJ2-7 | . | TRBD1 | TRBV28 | CASSFKGGQGSYEQYF
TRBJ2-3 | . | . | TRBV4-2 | CASSQDRVARGTDTQYF
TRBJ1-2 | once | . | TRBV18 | CASSEGQGRGYTF
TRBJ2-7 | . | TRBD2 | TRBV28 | CASSFSTSGGASYEQYF
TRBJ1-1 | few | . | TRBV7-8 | CASTGGLGTEAFF
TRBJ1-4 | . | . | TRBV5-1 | CASSLDNRGEKLFF